The 15 T cell receptor beta chains below were found in one sample sequenced in a study of OX40 agonist ivuxolimab in advanced cancers. Generated by immunoSEQ multiplex PCR, the TCRdb table keeps only in-frame clones and is missing some. Of about 74,000 clones listed, roughly 84% are singletons. The starting material was CD4+ or CD8+ T cells sorted from blood, obtained in a trial of the OX40 agonist ivuxolimab. The receptors were sampled from an adult with an advanced solid tumor such as melanoma, head and neck, liver or kidney cancer.

The CDR3 protein is CAIRGDRGYEQYF. CDR3 sequence (DNA): TGTGCCATCAGGGGGGACAGGGGCTACGAGCAGTACTTC. The chain combines TRBV10-3 with TRBJ2-7; 10 bases match TRBD1. The junction had 2 bases not matched to a gene; V was cut back by 6 bases and J by 3 bases. The CDR3 has 13 residues. The germline gives CDR1 ENHRY, CDR2 SYGVKD.

The J gene is TRBJ2-2, the V gene TRBV7-6; D possibly uses TRBD1 or TRBD2 (6 bases each). The germline CDR1 and CDR2 sequences are SGHVS and FNYEAQ. The CDR3 runs to 15 residues. V gave up 3 bases and J gave up 7 bases, with 15 bases separating them. This CDR3 is CASSFAGGEIGELFF. CDR3 nucleotides: TGTGCCAGCAGCTTTGCCGGGGGCGAAATCGGGGAGCTGTTTTTT.

V is TRBV28 and J is TRBJ2-5; D gene ambiguous. The end of the DNA is better explained by TRBJ2-7, so the J call may be wrong. The CDR3 has 13 amino acids. Per germline, CDR1 MDHEN and CDR2 SYDVKM. CDR3 residues: CASSFPNRYEQYF. The CDR3 nucleotides read TGTGCCAGCAGTTTCCCAAACAGATACGAGCAGTACTTC.

The chain is built from TRBV7-2 and TRBJ1-2, with unresolved D. Germline V gene sequence: CDR1 SGHTA, CDR2 FQGNSA. The CDR3 contains 13 residues. Trimming removed 0 bases at V and 4 bases at J, with 6 bases between. In DNA form, the CDR3 reads TGTGCCAGCAGCTTAGCGGAGGGCTATGGCTACACCTTC. Its translation: CASSLAEGYGYTF.

The rearrangement uses TRBV6-5 and TRBJ1-3; the D is unclear. The CDR3 consists of 15 residues. Trimming pared 0 bases from V and 1 base from J, leaving 7 bases between. The germline gives CDR1 MNHEY, CDR2 SVGAGI. The CDR3 region is CASSYSRISGNTIYF. Written as DNA, the CDR3 is TGTGCCAGCAGTTACTCCCGAATATCTGGAAACACCATATATTTT.

V and J are TRBV7-8 and TRBJ2-2, with 13 bases fitting TRBD2. The CDR3 runs to 18 residues. Germline V gene lookup returns CDR1 SGHVS and CDR2 FQNEAQ. V lost 2 bases to trimming and J lost 5 bases; unmatched junction nucleotides: 8. The CDR3 bases are TGTGCCAGCAGCTTAAAGACTAGCGGGGGGTTTTCTACCGGGGAGCTGTTTTTT. The encoded protein is CASSLKTSGGFSTGELFF. The variable domain in full, completed from reference TRBV7-8 and TRBJ2-2, reads GAGVSQSPRYKVAKRGQDVALRCDPISGHVSLFWYQQALGQGPEFLTYFQNEAQLDKSGLPSDRFFAERPEGSVSTLKIQRTQQEDSAVYLCASSLKTSGGFSTGELFFGEGSRLTVL.

The J gene is TRBJ2-3, the V gene TRBV5-1; 7 bases map to TRBD2. Germline V gives CDR1 SGHRS, CDR2 YFSETQ. The CDR3 has 17 amino acids. Losses at the gene ends were 0 bases for V and 0 bases for J; bases not matched to a gene: 7. CDR3 bases: TGCGCCAGCAGCTTGGGTTTACTAGCGTCAAGCACAGATACGCAGTATTTT. Its translation is CASSLGLLASSTDTQYF. The complete variable domain, with remaining parts taken from reference TRBV5-1 and TRBJ2-3, reads KAGVTQTPRYLIKTRGQQVTLSCSPISGHRSVSWYQQTPGQGLQFLFEYFSETQRNKGNFPGRFSGRQFSNSRSEMNVSTLELGDSALYLCASSLGLLASSTDTQYFGPGTRLTVL.

This rearrangement joins TRBV19 to TRBJ2-3, with TRBD1 as a possible D gene (8 bases). The germline V gene has CDR1 LNHDA and CDR2 SQIVND (reference sequence). Trimming stripped 9 bases from V and 5 bases from J, with 21 bases between. This CDR3 has 15 amino acids. The chain's CDR3 is CASDPGGGSLDTQYF. The CDR3 DNA sequence: TGTGCCAGCGACCCAGGGGGCGGGAGTTTAGATACGCAGTATTTT.

This chain uses TRBV11-3 with TRBJ2-3, with 7 nucleotides matching TRBD1. Germline V lookup: CDR1 SGHNT, CDR2 YENEEA. The trim removed 4 bases at V and 0 bases at J, leaving 4 bases unmatched. This CDR3 has 15 amino acids. This CDR3 is CASSSHRGSTDTQYF. The CDR3 nucleotides read TGTGCCAGCAGCTCCCACAGGGGAAGCACAGATACGCAGTATTTT.

This clone is a singleton in its sample. V gene TRBV6-6 combines with J gene TRBJ2-5; D is perhaps TRBD2 (6 bases). The V end was cut by 4 bases, the J end by 2 bases, with 8 bases between. The CDR3 totals 13 residues. CDR1 and CDR2 (germline): MNHNY, SVGAGI (reference sequence). The CDR3 nucleotides read TGTGCCAGCAGTTTCGGAGGGCAAGAGACCCAGTACTTC. This sequence encodes CASSFGGQETQYF.

For the CDR3, the DNA is TGTGCCAGCAGTTCAGGGGGCTCGGTTTCGTCTGGGGCCAACGTCCTGACTTTC. It translates to CASSSGGSVSSGANVLTF. The chain links TRBV5-4 to TRBJ2-6, with TRBD1 matching 8 bases. V gave up 5 bases and J gave up 1 base; unmatched junction bases: 11. The CDR3 totals 18 residues. Germline V gives CDR1 SGHNT, CDR2 YYREEE (reference sequence).

The chain has TRBV28 and TRBJ1-4; D remains unclear. Germline V lookup: CDR1 MDHEN, CDR2 SYDVKM. The V and J ends lost 4 bases and 10 bases respectively, with 16 bases between them. The CDR3 sequence is 14 residues long. The CDR3 DNA reads as TGTGCCAGCAGTTCCCCTTCGCTCTCCGGAAAACTGTTTTTT. It translates to CASSSPSLSGKLFF.

This chain links TRBV28 with TRBJ1-1; 7 nucleotides line up with TRBD1. The CDR3 contains 13 residues. Trimming cost V 6 bases and J 10 bases; bases outside gene matches: 11. The germline V gene encodes CDR1 MDHEN and CDR2 SYDVKM. The CDR3 nucleotides read TGTGCCAGCAGCTCGGGACAGCGGACAGGAGCTTTCTTT. Protein product: CASSSGQRTGAFF.

The chain employs TRBV19 and TRBJ2-2; 16 nucleotides match TRBD2. The ends lost 5 bases at V and 5 bases at J; junction bases unmatched: 8. Germline loops: CDR1 LNHDA, CDR2 SQIVND (reference sequence). The CDR3 totals 18 residues. CDR3 loop: CASSPGLAGGYGTGELFF. The CDR3 DNA follows: TGTGCCAGTAGTCCGGGACTAGCGGGGGGGTACGGAACCGGGGAGCTGTTTTTT.

The chain employs TRBV5-1 and TRBJ2-3; D possibly corresponds to TRBD1 (6 bases). Germline V gives CDR1 SGHRS, CDR2 YFSETQ. The germline V and J ends were trimmed by 0 bases and 0 bases, with 17 bases remaining between them. The CDR3 consists of 18 residues. This chain's CDR3 is CASSLATTGPPSTDTQYF. The CDR3, as DNA: TGCGCCAGCAGCTTGGCAACCACAGGGCCCCCGAGCACAGATACGCAGTATTTT.